The 23 T cell receptor beta chains below all came from one sample that was sequenced in a study of regulatory T cells in long-lasting Graves disease. Construction of the TCR beta libraries employed iRepertoire HTBI primers in conjunction with Arm-PCR of CDR3 regions. TCRdb called the multiplex PCR reads again in MiXCR, with one record for every CDR3 protein. The sample includes around 500,000 distinct CDR3 sequences, 12% of them seen just once. The time point denotes: newly diagnosed GD, antithyroid drugs for less than 3 months. PBMCs were the source of the RNA used for TCR sequencing. This sample was also put to use in a study of T cells in Graves' hyperthyroidism and ophthalmopathy.

Sample: peripheral blood mononuclear cells (PBMCs), taken at new diagnosis, from a patient treated with antithyroid drugs. The receptor source for this set is a woman in her 30s with Graves disease.

The rearrangement joins TRBV6-5 to TRBJ1-2, with no clear D. V lost 2 bases and J lost 0, with 10 bases in between. In germline, CDR1 is MNHEY, CDR2 SVGAGI. The CDR3 contains 15 residues. The CDR3 reads CASSYGPIPNYGYTF. Written as DNA, the CDR3 is TGTGCCAGCAGTTACGGGCCGATCCCTAACTATGGCTACACCTTC.

Details on this clonotype: Just one base apart from a much larger clone, this may be a read error. V gene TRBV19 combines with J gene TRBJ1-6; possible D gene TRBD1, 5 bases. Trimming removed 4 bases at V and 10 bases at J, with 14 bases between. This CDR3 has 14 residues. From germline, CDR1 is LNHDA and CDR2 SQIVND (reference sequence). The CDR3 region has the DNA TGTGCCAGTAGTACCTCAGGGTTTAAGTCACCCCTCCACTTT. Its protein product is CASSTSGFKSPLHF.

This CDR3 is CASSQEDRESYEQYF. The CDR3 coding sequence is TGCGCCAGCAGCCAGGAAGACAGGGAAAGCTACGAGCAGTACTTC. The chain uses TRBV4-1 and TRBJ2-7; TRBD1 aligns across 7 bases. Germline loops: CDR1 MGHRA, CDR2 YSYEKL. The trim removed 3 bases at V and 3 bases at J, leaving 8 bases unmatched. The CDR3 has 15 residues.

This clonotype appeared a few times. J is TRBJ2-1 and V is TRBV6-1, with D perhaps TRBD2 (5 bases). The CDR3 has 14 amino acids. In germline, CDR1 is MNHNS, CDR2 SASEGT. V shed 5 bases and J shed 7 bases, with 15 bases lying between them. The CDR3 is CASSLASSRNEQFF. For the CDR3, the DNA is TGTGCCAGCAGTCTGGCTAGCTCTCGGAATGAGCAGTTCTTC.

There are many counts of this clonotype. This chain uses TRBV20-1 with TRBJ2-3, with TRBD2 matching over 10 bases. In germline, CDR1 is DFQATT, CDR2 SNEGSKA (reference sequence). V dropped 8 bases and J dropped 5; count of bases not matched to a gene: 10. The CDR3 runs to 14 residues. The CDR3 sequence is CSTQLAGSGDTQYF. The CDR3 DNA reads as TGCAGTACCCAACTAGCGGGATCAGGAGATACGCAGTATTTT.

This clonotype occurred many times. The genes are TRBV7-8 and TRBJ1-5; 9 bases agree with TRBD1. The CDR3 length is 17 residues. J lost 3 bases, V lost 5 bases, and 11 bases had no gene match. CDR1 SGHVS and CDR2 FQNEAQ come from the germline V gene. The CDR3 DNA sequence: TGTGCCAGCAGCCAAAACTTCGGGACAGGGCTCAATCAGCCCCAGCATTTT. It is translated as CASSQNFGTGLNQPQHF. The variable domain in full, completed from reference TRBV7-8 and TRBJ1-5, reads GAGVSQSPRYKVAKRGQDVALRCDPISGHVSLFWYQQALGQGPEFLTYFQNEAQLDKSGLPSDRFFAERPEGSVSTLKIQRTQQEDSAVYLCASSQNFGTGLNQPQHFGDGTRLSIL.

With regard to this clonotype: A far bigger clonotype differs at one base, so this is likely a read error. The V and J genes are TRBV7-2 and TRBJ2-5; tentatively, D is TRBD2 (6 bases). Germline CDR1 and CDR2: SGHTA and FQGNSA. Trimming took 3 bases from V and 11 from J, leaving 25 bases between them. This CDR3 comprises 16 residues. As DNA, the CDR3 is TGTGCCAGCAGCTTCGACGTAGTCGGGCCGGGGGATGAGCAGTACTTC. Amino acids: CASSFDVVGPGDEQYF.

The table lists this clonotype with many counts. J is TRBJ2-6 and V is TRBV11-2; 11 bases line up with TRBD2. The J segment lost 0 bases and the V segment lost 1 base, leaving 2 bases of the junction unmatched. The V gene's germline CDR1 is SGHAT and CDR2 FQNNGV. The CDR3 is 18 amino acids. CDR3 DNA: TGTGCCAGCAGCTTAGGACTAGCGGGGTTCTCTGGGGCCAACGTCCTGACTTTC. Amino acids: CASSLGLAGFSGANVLTF.

The sample holds many counts of this clonotype. The chain employs TRBV18 and TRBJ1-1; TRBD1 might be the D (6 bases). The CDR3 has 17 residues. In germline, CDR1 is KGHSH, CDR2 LQKENI. V lost 1 base, J lost 4 bases, and 19 bases lay in between. The chain's CDR3 is CASSPRTATGWGTEAFF. The CDR3 bases are TGTGCCAGCTCACCACGAACGGCTACAGGGTGGGGCACTGAAGCTTTCTTT. The full variable domain, completed using reference TRBV18 and TRBJ1-1, is NAGVMQNPRHLVRRRGQEARLRCSPMKGHSHVYWYRQLPEEGLKFMVYLQKENIIDESGMPKERFSAEFPKEGPSILRIQQVVRGDSAAYFCASSPRTATGWGTEAFFGQGTRLTVV.

In its sample, this clonotype was seen a few times. The V gene is TRBV15, the J gene TRBJ2-3; D is unclear. V lost 0 bases, J lost 6 bases, and 13 bases lay in between. Germline assignment: CDR1 LNHNV and CDR2 YYDKDF (reference sequence). This CDR3 has 15 amino acids. The CDR3 DNA sequence: TGTGCCACCAGCAGAGATCTAGGTTCACACGATACGCAGTATTTT. Protein product: CATSRDLGSHDTQYF.

The V call is TRBV19, the J call TRBJ2-7; 10 bases are shared with TRBD2. Germline CDR1 reads LNHDA; CDR2 reads SQIVND (reference sequence). The CDR3 is 15 amino acids. Trimming cost V 5 bases and J 2 bases; bases outside gene matches: 6. CDR3 residues: CASSVYSGRPYEQYF. In nucleotides, the CDR3 is TGTGCCAGTAGTGTGTATAGCGGGAGGCCCTACGAGCAGTACTTC. Together with reference TRBV19 and TRBJ2-7, the CDR3 gives the full variable domain: DGGITQSPKYLFRKEGQNVTLSCEQNLNHDAMYWYRQDPGQGLRLIYYSQIVNDFQKGDIAEGYSVSREKKESFPLTVTSAQKNPTAFYLCASSVYSGRPYEQYFGPGTRLTVT.

CDR3 bases: TGCGCCAGCAGCTTGGTGGGGAGTGATGAGCAGTTCTTC. It translates to CASSLVGSDEQFF. The chain carries TRBV5-1 and TRBJ2-1; maybe TRBD2 (5 bases). This CDR3 region has 13 residues. Germline V gene sequence: CDR1 SGHRS, CDR2 YFSETQ. The V end was cut by 0 bases, the J end by 8 bases, with 9 bases between.

The chain uses TRBV4-1 and TRBJ1-2; TRBD1 agrees at 7 bases. The germline V gene encodes CDR1 MGHRA and CDR2 YSYEKL. The CDR3 has 14 amino acids. The V and J ends lost 4 bases and 6 bases, in that order; junction bases with no gene match: 8. CDR3 loop: CASSPFTGADGYTF. CDR3 nucleotide sequence: TGCGCCAGCAGCCCTTTTACAGGGGCGGATGGCTACACCTTC.

This clonotype was found many times. The chain joins TRBV12-3 or TRBV12-4 to TRBJ2-3; the D is unclear. V shed 2 bases and J shed 0 bases, with 15 bases lying between them. The CDR3 is 17 residues long. The CDR3 DNA follows: TGTGCCAGCAGTTTAATTCTGGGGTCTACTAGCACAGATACGCAGTATTTT. Protein product: CASSLILGSTSTDTQYF.

The chain combines TRBV9 with TRBJ1-5, with a possible D match to TRBD1 (5 bases). The CDR3 has 13 amino acids. Per germline, CDR1 SGDLS and CDR2 YYNGEE. V lost 2 bases and J lost 4, with 7 bases in between. CDR3 protein: CASSVSGNQPQHF. CDR3 bases: TGTGCCAGCAGCGTCTCAGGGAATCAGCCCCAGCATTTT.

This clonotype was observed many times. The chain couples TRBV3-1 to TRBJ2-7; the D is unclear. The V and J ends lost 1 base and 3 bases respectively, with 10 bases between them. The CDR3 loop spans 14 amino acids. CDR1 is LGHDT, CDR2 YNNKEL, per germline (reference sequence). The CDR3 reads CASSQAYLGYEQYF. In DNA, the CDR3 is TGTGCCAGCAGCCAAGCCTACCTGGGCTACGAGCAGTACTTC.

This clonotype was seen ten or more times. The J gene is TRBJ1-2, the V gene TRBV11-2; 7 bases fit TRBD1. CDR3 length: 15 residues. The germline CDR1 and CDR2 sequences are SGHAT and FQNNGV. Unmatched junction bases numbered 4, after V lost 1 base and J lost 2 bases. The CDR3 coding sequence is TGTGCCAGCAGCTTAGTGACACAGGGGAACTATGGCTACACCTTC. This codes for CASSLVTQGNYGYTF.

This clonotype was detected ten times or more. This rearrangement joins TRBV13 to TRBJ2-7, with 8 bases lining up with TRBD1. J was trimmed by 1 base and V by 0 bases; bases with no gene match: 8. The CDR3 has 17 residues. The germline CDR1 and CDR2 sequences are PRHDT and FYEKMQ (reference sequence). This chain's CDR3 is CASSLGRKTGVSYEQYF. CDR3 nucleotide sequence: TGTGCCAGCAGCTTAGGCCGTAAGACAGGGGTGTCCTACGAGCAGTACTTC.

This clonotype has a count of ten or more. The rearrangement links TRBV7-2 to TRBJ1-2, with 8 bases aligning to TRBD1. CDR3 length: 17 amino acids. J was trimmed by 3 bases and V by 0 bases; bases with no gene match: 9. Germline lookup yields CDR1 SGHTA and CDR2 FQGNSA. Here the CDR3 reads CASSLANRQGQDYGYTF. The CDR3 nucleotides are TGTGCCAGCAGCTTAGCAAATCGACAGGGACAGGACTATGGCTACACCTTC. Full variable domain (missing parts from reference TRBV7-2 and TRBJ1-2): GAGVSQSPSNKVTEKGKDVELRCDPISGHTALYWYRQSLGQGLEFLIYFQGNSAPDKSGLPSDRFSAERTGGSVSTLTIQRTQQEDSAVYLCASSLANRQGQDYGYTFGSGTRLTVV.

This clonotype was seen ten or more times. This chain uses TRBV28 with TRBJ2-7, with D possibly being TRBD2 (6 bases). V dropped 4 bases and J dropped 5 bases, with 15 bases sitting between them. This CDR3 has 14 residues. CDR1 and CDR2 from the germline V gene are MDHEN and SYDVKM. The CDR3 nucleotides are TGTGCCAGCAGTTACGGGACTCCGAGGCACGAGCAGTACTTC. It encodes CASSYGTPRHEQYF.

The chain couples TRBV14 to TRBJ2-3, with D perhaps assigned TRBD1 or TRBD2 (5 bases each). The end of the DNA is better explained by TRBJ2-5, so the J call may be wrong. CDR1 and CDR2 (germline): SGHDN, FVKESK. The CDR3 length is 13 residues. CDR3 amino acids: CASSQWDRETQYF. The CDR3, as DNA: TGTGCCAGCAGCCAATGGGACCGGGAGACCCAGTACTTC.

This clonotype has only a few counts. The chain carries TRBV6-4 and TRBJ1-2; TRBD1 might be the D (6 bases). The CDR3 has 15 residues. Germline V gene lookup returns CDR1 MRHNA and CDR2 SNTAGT. The germline V and J ends were trimmed by 5 bases and 2 bases, with 15 bases remaining between them. CDR3 residues: CASSQNPQGNYGYTF. The CDR3 DNA reads as TGTGCCAGCAGTCAAAATCCCCAGGGGAACTATGGCTACACCTTC.

This clonotype was found a few times. V gene TRBV5-1 combines with J gene TRBJ1-1, with D perhaps matching TRBD1 (5 bases). V lost 0 bases, J lost 3 bases, and 9 bases lay in between. This CDR3 comprises 14 residues. The V gene's germline CDR1 is SGHRS and CDR2 YFSETQ. The CDR3 bases are TGCGCCAGCAGCTTGGGGGGCTGGGACACTGAAGCTTTCTTT. It yields the protein CASSLGGWDTEAFF.